The table lists the clone carrying this T cell receptor (beta chain) with a count of one. Per the authors' pipeline: The authors estimated nucleated cell counts from reference gene primer amplification. TCRdb's copy holds only in-frame clones and misses some; the assay was immunoSEQ multiplex PCR. V and J calls and clone size are given by that table; D and trimming were obtained from the DNA. The sample lists 130,000 to 150,000 clones; about 85% were seen once. This specimen comes from a study of blood T cell repertoires in COVID-19. The CDR3 length is 16 residues. Losses at the gene ends were 0 bases for V and 5 bases for J; bases not matched to a gene: 10. Germline CDR1 reads LGHNA; CDR2 reads YNFKEQ.

This TCR was sampled from a woman between 35 and 50 years old with active or convalescent COVID-19. This chain connects TRBV4-2 to TRBJ2-7; TRBD1 aligns across 7 bases. Material: peripheral blood. The CDR3 DNA follows: TGTGCCAGCAGCCAAGATAGGTCCCGACAGGGCCACGAGCAGTACTTC. This sequence encodes CASSQDRSRQGHEQYF.